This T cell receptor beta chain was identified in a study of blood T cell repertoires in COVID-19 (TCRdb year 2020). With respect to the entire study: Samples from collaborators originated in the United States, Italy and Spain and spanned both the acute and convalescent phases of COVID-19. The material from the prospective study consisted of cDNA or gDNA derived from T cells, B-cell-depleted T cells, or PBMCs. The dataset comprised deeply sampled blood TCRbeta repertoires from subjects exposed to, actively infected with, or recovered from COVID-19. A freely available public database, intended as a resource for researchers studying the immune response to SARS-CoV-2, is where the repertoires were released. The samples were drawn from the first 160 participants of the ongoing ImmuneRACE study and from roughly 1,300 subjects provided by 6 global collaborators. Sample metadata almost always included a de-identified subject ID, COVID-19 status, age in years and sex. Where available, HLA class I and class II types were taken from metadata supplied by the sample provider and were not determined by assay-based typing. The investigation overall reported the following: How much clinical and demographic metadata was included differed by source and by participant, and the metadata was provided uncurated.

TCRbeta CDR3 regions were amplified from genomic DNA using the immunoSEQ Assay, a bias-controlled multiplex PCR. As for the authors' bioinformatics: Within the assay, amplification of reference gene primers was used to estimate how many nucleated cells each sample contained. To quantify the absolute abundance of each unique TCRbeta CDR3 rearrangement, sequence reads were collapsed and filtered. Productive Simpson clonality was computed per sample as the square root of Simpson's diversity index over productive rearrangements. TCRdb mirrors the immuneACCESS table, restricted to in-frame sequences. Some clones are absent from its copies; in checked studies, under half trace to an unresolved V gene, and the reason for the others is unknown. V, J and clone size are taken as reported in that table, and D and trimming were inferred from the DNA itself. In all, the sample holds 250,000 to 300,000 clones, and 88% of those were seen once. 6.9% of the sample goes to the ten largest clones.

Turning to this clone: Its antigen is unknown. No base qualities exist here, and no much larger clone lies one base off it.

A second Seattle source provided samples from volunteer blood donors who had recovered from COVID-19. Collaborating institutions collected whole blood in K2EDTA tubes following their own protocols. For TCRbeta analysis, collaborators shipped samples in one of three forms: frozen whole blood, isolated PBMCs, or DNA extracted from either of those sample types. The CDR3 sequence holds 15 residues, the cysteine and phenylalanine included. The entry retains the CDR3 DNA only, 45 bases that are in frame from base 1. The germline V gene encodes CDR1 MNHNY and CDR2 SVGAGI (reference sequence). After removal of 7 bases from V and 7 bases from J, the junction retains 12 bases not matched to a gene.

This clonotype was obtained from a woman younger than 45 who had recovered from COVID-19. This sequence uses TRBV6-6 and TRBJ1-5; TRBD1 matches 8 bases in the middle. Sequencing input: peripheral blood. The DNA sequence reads TGTGCCAGCACTCGGCTCCAGGGGGCGGGCCAGCCCCAGCATTTT. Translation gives CASTRLQGAGQPQHF.